A selection of T cell receptor beta chains follows, all from one sample in a study of CD8 T cell repertoires and HIV-1 epitope variants. No antigen is known for these receptors. This table comes from immunoSEQ multiplex PCR, and its TCRdb copy is limited to in-frame clones, with some not included. The sample includes a few thousand clones, about two thirds seen only once; the top ten take under 55%. Sequencing was performed on cultured CD8+ T cells derived from PBMCs. The receptors here all came from a male donor with HIV. Each CDR3 is given with its conserved first and last residue. The D gene is left open where the match is weak. Part of the rows lack a size; the others show once, few, many or a class for expanded clones.

j_call: TRBJ2-1
clone_size: .
d_call: TRBD2
v_call: TRBV7-8
cdr3_aa: CASSFLAGVFDEQFF
cdr3_nt: TGTGCCAGCAGCTTCCTAGCGGGAGTATTTGATGAGCAGTTCTTC

j_call: TRBJ2-7
clone_size: hyperexpanded
d_call: TRBD1
v_call: TRBV7-2
cdr3_aa: CASSLGQYLREQYF
cdr3_nt: TGTGCCAGCAGCTTGGGACAGTACCTTCGTGAGCAGTACTTC

j_call: TRBJ1-2
clone_size: few
d_call: .
v_call: TRBV11-1
cdr3_aa: CASSLDHGSYGYTF
cdr3_nt: TGTGCCAGCAGCTTAGACCATGGAAGCTATGGCTACACCTTC

j_call: TRBJ2-4
clone_size: .
d_call: .
v_call: TRBV5-1
cdr3_aa: CASSSGLSTGDIQYF
cdr3_nt: TGCGCCAGCAGCTCGGGACTTTCTACCGGGGACATTCAGTACTTC

j_call: TRBJ2-2
clone_size: .
d_call: .
v_call: TRBV5-6
cdr3_aa: CASSSSGAAGELFF
cdr3_nt: TGTGCCAGCAGCTCTTCAGGGGCGGCCGGGGAGCTGTTTTTT

j_call: TRBJ2-7
clone_size: .
d_call: .
v_call: TRBV10-3
cdr3_aa: CAISEIQSSYEQYF
cdr3_nt: TGTGCCATCAGCGAGATCCAGAGCTCCTACGAGCAGTACTTC

j_call: TRBJ1-3
clone_size: .
d_call: .
v_call: TRBV13
cdr3_aa: CASSGGFGASSGNTIYF
cdr3_nt: TGTGCCAGCAGCGGTGGATTTGGGGCTAGCTCTGGAAACACCATATATTTT

j_call: TRBJ2-2
clone_size: few
d_call: .
v_call: TRBV19
cdr3_aa: CASSGSDGELFF
cdr3_nt: TGTGCCAGTAGTGGGAGCGACGGGGAGCTGTTTTTT

j_call: TRBJ2-3
clone_size: .
d_call: .
v_call: TRBV7-7
cdr3_aa: CASSLGGLTSTDTQYF
cdr3_nt: TGTGCCAGCAGCTTAGGAGGGTTGACTAGCACAGATACGCAGTATTTT

j_call: TRBJ1-2
clone_size: .
d_call: TRBD1
v_call: TRBV7-2
cdr3_aa: CASSSEGGQGFYGYTF
cdr3_nt: TGTGCCAGCAGCTCAGAAGGTGGACAGGGATTCTATGGCTACACCTTC

j_call: TRBJ2-7
clone_size: .
d_call: TRBD1
v_call: TRBV5-6
cdr3_aa: CASSLASEFDRGLIYEQYF
cdr3_nt: TGTGCCAGCAGCTTGGCCAGTGAATTCGACAGGGGACTCATCTACGAGCAGTACTTC

j_call: TRBJ1-4
clone_size: once
d_call: .
v_call: TRBV2
cdr3_aa: CASSGQPNEKLFF
cdr3_nt: TGTGCCAGCAGTGGGCAGCCTAATGAAAAACTGTTTTTT

j_call: TRBJ2-5
clone_size: .
d_call: TRBD2
v_call: TRBV5-5
cdr3_aa: CASSFSSGGQETQYF
cdr3_nt: TGTGCCAGCAGCTTTTCTAGCGGGGGGCAAGAGACCCAGTACTTC

j_call: TRBJ2-7
clone_size: .
d_call: TRBD2
v_call: TRBV27
cdr3_aa: CASSFSGGGNYEQYF
cdr3_nt: TGTGCCAGCAGTTTTAGCGGGGGTGGGAACTACGAGCAGTACTTC

j_call: TRBJ2-5
clone_size: .
d_call: .
v_call: TRBV27
cdr3_aa: CASSPISVETQYF
cdr3_nt: TGTGCCAGCAGTCCAATCTCTGTGGAGACCCAGTACTTC

j_call: TRBJ2-7
clone_size: .
d_call: .
v_call: TRBV9
cdr3_aa: CASSQTDTYEQYF
cdr3_nt: TGTGCCAGCAGCCAGACAGATACCTACGAGCAGTACTTC

j_call: TRBJ2-7
clone_size: .
d_call: TRBD1
v_call: TRBV7-9
cdr3_aa: CASSLVASGTGEQYF
cdr3_nt: TGTGCCAGCAGCTTAGTAGCTAGTGGGACAGGCGAGCAGTACTTC

j_call: TRBJ2-7
clone_size: .
d_call: TRBD1
v_call: TRBV28
cdr3_aa: CASSSPGGRGPSYEQYF
cdr3_nt: TGTGCCAGCAGTTCACCAGGGGGTAGAGGACCCTCCTACGAGCAGTACTTC